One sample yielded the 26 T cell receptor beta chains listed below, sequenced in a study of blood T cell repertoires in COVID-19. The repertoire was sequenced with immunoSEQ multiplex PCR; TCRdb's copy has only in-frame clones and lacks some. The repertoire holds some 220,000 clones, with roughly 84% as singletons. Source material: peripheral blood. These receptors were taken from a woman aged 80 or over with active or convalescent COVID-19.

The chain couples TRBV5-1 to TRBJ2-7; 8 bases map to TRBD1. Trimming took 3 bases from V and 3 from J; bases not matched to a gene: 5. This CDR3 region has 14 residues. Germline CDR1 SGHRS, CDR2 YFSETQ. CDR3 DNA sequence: TGCGCCAGCAGCTGGAGGACAGGGCGCTACGAGCAGTACTTC. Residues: CASSWRTGRYEQYF.

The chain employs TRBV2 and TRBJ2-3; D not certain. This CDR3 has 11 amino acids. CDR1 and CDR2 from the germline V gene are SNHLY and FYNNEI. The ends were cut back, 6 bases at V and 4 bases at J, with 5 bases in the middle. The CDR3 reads CASSFSDTQYF. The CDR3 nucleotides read TGTGCCAGCAGCTTCTCAGATACGCAGTATTTT.

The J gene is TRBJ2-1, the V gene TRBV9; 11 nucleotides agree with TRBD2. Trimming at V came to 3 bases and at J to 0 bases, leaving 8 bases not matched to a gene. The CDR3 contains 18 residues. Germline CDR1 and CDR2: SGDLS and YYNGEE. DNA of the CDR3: TGTGCCAGCAGCGGAAGACTAGCGGGGTCGGGCTCCTACAATGAGCAGTTCTTC. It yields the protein CASSGRLAGSGSYNEQFF.

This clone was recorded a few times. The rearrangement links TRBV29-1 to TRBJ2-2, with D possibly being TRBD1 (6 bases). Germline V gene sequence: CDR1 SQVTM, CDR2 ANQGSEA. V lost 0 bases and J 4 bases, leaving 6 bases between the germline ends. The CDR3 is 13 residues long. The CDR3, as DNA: TGCAGCGTTGAAGACAGGGGCACCGGGGAGCTGTTTTTT. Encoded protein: CSVEDRGTGELFF.

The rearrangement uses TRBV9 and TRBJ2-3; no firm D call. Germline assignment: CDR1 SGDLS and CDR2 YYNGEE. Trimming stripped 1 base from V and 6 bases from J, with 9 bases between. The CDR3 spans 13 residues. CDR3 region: CASSVYRWDTQYF. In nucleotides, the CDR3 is TGTGCCAGCAGCGTATACCGGTGGGATACGCAGTATTTT.

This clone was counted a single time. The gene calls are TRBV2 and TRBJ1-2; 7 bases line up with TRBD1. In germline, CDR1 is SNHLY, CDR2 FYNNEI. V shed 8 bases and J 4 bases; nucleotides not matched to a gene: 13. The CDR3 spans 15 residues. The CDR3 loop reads CASYPDPGTVYGYTF. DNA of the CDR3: TGTGCCAGCTACCCCGATCCCGGGACAGTCTATGGCTACACCTTC.

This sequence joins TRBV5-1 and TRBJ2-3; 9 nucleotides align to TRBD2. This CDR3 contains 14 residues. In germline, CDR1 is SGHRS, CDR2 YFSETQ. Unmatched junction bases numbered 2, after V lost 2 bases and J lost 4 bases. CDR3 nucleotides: TGCGCCAGCAGCTTTAGCGGGAGATCAGATACGCAGTATTTT. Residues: CASSFSGRSDTQYF.

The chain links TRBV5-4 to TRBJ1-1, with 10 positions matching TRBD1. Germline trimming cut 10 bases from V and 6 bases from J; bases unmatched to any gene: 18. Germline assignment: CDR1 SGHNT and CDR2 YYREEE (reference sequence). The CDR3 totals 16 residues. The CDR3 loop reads CARLNRDRGYLSEAFF. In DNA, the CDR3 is TGTGCCCGTCTAAACCGGGACAGGGGTTATCTTTCTGAAGCTTTCTTT.

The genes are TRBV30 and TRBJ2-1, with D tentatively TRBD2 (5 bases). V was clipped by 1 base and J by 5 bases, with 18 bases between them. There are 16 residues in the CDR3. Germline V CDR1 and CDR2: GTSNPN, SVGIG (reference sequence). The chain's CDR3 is CAWSAPEGRSHNEQFF. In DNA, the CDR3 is TGTGCCTGGAGTGCCCCCGAAGGGAGATCCCACAATGAGCAGTTCTTC.

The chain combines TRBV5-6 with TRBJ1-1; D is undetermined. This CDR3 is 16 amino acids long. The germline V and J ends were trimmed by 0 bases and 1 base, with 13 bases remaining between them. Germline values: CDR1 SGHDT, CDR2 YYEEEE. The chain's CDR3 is CASSLEASLGNTEAFF. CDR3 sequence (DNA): TGTGCCAGCAGCTTGGAGGCAAGCCTAGGGAACACTGAAGCTTTCTTT.

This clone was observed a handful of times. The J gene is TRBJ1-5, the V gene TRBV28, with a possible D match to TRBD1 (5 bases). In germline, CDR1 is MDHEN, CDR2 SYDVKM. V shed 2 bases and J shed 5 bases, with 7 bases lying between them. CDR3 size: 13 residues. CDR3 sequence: CASSLRGYQPQHF. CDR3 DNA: TGTGCCAGCAGTTTAAGGGGTTATCAGCCCCAGCATTTT.

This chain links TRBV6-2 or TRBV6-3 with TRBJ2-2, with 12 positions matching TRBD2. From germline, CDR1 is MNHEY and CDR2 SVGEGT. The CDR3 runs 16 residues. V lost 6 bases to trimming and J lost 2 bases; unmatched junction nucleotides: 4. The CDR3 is CASSRLAGVNTGELFF. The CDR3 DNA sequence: TGTGCCAGCAGCCGACTAGCGGGGGTAAACACCGGGGAGCTGTTTTTT.

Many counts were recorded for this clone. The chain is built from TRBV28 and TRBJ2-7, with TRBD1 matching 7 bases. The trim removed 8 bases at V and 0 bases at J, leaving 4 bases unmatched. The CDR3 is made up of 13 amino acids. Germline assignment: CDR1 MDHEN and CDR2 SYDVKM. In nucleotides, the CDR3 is TGTGCCAGCCTCGACAGGGACTCCTACGAGCAGTACTTC. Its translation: CASLDRDSYEQYF.

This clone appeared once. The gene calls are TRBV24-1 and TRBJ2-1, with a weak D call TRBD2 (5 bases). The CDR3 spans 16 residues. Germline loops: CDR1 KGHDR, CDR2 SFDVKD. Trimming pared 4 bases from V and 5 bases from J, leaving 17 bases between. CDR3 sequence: CATSDPARTGDNEQFF. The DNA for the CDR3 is TGTGCCACCAGTGACCCCGCCCGGACTGGAGACAATGAGCAGTTCTTC.

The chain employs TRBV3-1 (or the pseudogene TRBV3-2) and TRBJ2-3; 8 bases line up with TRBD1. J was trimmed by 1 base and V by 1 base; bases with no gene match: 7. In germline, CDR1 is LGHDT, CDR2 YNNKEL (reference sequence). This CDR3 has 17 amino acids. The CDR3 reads CASSQVLGTGCTDTQYF. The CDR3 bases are TGTGCCAGCAGCCAAGTACTTGGGACAGGATGCACAGATACGCAGTATTTT.

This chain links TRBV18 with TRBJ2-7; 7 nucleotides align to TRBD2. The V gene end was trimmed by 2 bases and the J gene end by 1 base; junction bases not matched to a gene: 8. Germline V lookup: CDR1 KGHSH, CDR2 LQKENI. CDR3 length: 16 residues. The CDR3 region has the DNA TGTGCCAGCTCACCAGGGAAATCGGGGGGTTCCTACGAGCAGTACTTC. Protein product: CASSPGKSGGSYEQYF.

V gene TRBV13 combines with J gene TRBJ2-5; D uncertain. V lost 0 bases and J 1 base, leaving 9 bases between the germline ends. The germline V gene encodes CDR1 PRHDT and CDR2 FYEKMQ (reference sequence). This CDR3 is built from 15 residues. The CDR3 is CASSLGRGVQETQYF. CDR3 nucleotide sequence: TGTGCCAGCAGCTTAGGCCGTGGAGTCCAAGAGACCCAGTACTTC.

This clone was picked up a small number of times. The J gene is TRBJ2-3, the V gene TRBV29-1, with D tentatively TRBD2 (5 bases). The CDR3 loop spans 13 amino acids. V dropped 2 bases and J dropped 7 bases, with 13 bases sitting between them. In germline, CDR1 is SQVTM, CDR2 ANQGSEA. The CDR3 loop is CSVEQGGAYTQYF. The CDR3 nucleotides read TGCAGCGTTGAACAAGGAGGAGCCTATACGCAGTATTTT.

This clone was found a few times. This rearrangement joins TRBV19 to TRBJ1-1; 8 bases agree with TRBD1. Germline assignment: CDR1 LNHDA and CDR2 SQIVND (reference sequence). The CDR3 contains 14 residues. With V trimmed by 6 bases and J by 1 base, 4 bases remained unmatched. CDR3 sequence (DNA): TGTGCCAGTAGGCGAGACAGGGGGAACACTGAAGCTTTCTTT. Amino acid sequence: CASRRDRGNTEAFF.

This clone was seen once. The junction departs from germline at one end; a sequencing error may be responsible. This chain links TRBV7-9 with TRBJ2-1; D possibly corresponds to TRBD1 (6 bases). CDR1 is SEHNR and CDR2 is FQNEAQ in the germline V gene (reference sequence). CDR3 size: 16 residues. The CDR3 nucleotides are TGTGCCAGCATCTTAAGACAGGTTGGGGTCTACAATGAGCAGTTCTTC. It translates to CASILRQVGVYNEQFF.

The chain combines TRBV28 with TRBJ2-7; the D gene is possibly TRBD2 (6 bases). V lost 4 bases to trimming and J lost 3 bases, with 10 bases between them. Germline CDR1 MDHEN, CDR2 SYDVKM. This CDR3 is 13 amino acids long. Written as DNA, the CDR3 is TGTGCCAGCAGTTCAGGGACTTTCTACGAGCAGTACTTC. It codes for CASSSGTFYEQYF.

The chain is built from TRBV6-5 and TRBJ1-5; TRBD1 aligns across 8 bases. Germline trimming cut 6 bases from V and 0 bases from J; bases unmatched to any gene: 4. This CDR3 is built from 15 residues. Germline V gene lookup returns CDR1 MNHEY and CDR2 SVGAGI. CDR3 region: CASRAGTGSNQPQHF. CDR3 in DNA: TGTGCCAGCAGAGCAGGGACAGGTAGCAATCAGCCCCAGCATTTT.

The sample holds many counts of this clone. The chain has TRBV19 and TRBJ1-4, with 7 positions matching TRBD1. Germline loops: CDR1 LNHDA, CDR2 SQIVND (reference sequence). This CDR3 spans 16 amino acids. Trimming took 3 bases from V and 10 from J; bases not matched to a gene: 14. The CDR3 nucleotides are TGTGCCAGTAGTATCCCATCCTCAGGGGGACTTGGAAAACTGTTTTTT. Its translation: CASSIPSSGGLGKLFF.

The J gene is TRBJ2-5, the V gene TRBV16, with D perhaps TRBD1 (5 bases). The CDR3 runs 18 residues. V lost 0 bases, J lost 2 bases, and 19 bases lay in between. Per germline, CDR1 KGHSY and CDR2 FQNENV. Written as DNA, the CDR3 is TGTGCCAGCAGCCAATCAAGTCACGGACAAACTTTACAAGAGACCCAGTACTTC. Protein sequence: CASSQSSHGQTLQETQYF.

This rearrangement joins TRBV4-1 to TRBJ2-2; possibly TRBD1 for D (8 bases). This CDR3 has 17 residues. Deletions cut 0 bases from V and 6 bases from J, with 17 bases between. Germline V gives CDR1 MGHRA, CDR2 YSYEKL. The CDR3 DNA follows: TGCGCCAGCAGCCAAGATTACAGGGGGGGGTCTCCCGGGGAGCTGTTTTTT. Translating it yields CASSQDYRGGSPGELFF.

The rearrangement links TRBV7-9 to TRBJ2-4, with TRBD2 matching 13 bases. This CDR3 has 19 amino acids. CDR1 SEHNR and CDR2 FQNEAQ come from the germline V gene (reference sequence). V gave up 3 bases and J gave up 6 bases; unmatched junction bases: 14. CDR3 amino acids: CASSFIGLAGALGRNIQYF. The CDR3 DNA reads TGTGCCAGCAGCTTTATAGGACTAGCGGGAGCCTTAGGCCGAAACATTCAGTACTTC.